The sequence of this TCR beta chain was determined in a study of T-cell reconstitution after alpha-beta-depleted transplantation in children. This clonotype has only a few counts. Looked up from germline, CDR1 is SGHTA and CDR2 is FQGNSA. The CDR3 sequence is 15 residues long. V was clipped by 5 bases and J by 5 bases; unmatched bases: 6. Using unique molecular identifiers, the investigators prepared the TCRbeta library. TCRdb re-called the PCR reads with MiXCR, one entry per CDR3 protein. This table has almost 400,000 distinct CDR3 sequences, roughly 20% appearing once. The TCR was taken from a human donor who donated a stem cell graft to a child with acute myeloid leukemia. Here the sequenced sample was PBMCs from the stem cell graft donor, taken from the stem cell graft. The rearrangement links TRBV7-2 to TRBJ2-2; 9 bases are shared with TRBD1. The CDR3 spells CASSRTGEPTGELFF. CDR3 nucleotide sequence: TGTGCCAGCAGCAGGACAGGGGAGCCGACCGGGGAGCTGTTTTTT.